This paragraph covers one T cell receptor (beta chain) sequence. The antigen remains undetermined. TCRdb itself ran the reads through MiXCR, one entry per CDR3 protein. Of about 900,000 distinct CDR3 sequences in the sample, roughly 30% were seen once. The entry originates in a study of T cell repertoires in cytomegalovirus infection. V was clipped by 6 bases and J by 5 bases, with 16 bases between them. Germline V gives CDR1 MNHNS, CDR2 SASEGT. This CDR3 contains 14 residues. This receptor was obtained from a human donor in good health (CMV status not recorded). Some clones in this sample may be carry-over from other donors' samples. The chain recombines TRBV6-1 with TRBJ1-1; D perhaps matches TRBD1 (5 bases). This sample comprised cultured CD8+ T cells from PBMCs, obtained from culture after CMV antigen stimulation. The CDR3 DNA reads TGTGCCAGCAGAATTCAGGGTGGGTGGACTGAAGCTTTCTTT. Its protein is CASRIQGGWTEAFF.